This T cell receptor (beta chain) originates from a study of blood T cell repertoires in COVID-19. This CDR3 spans 12 amino acids. Germline V gene data show CDR1 as KGHDR and CDR2 as SFDVKD. Trimming cost V 1 base and J 7 bases, with 6 bases left between them. Some clones are missing from TCRdb's copy, which holds only in-frame ones; the method was immunoSEQ multiplex PCR. The sample contains 150,000 to 200,000 clones, around four fifths of which appear only once. In terms of age and location, participants ranged from roughly 18 to 90 years and lived in fewer than 30 US areas. The chain uses TRBV24-1 and TRBJ1-2; a possible D gene is TRBD1 (5 bases). Sequencing input: PBMCs or T cells enriched from blood (not recorded which). The clonotype was recovered from a woman aged 50 to 65 who had recovered from COVID-19. DNA for the CDR3: TGTGCCACCAGTGATTTCGGGGGTGGCTACACCTTC. Its translation: CATSDFGGGYTF.